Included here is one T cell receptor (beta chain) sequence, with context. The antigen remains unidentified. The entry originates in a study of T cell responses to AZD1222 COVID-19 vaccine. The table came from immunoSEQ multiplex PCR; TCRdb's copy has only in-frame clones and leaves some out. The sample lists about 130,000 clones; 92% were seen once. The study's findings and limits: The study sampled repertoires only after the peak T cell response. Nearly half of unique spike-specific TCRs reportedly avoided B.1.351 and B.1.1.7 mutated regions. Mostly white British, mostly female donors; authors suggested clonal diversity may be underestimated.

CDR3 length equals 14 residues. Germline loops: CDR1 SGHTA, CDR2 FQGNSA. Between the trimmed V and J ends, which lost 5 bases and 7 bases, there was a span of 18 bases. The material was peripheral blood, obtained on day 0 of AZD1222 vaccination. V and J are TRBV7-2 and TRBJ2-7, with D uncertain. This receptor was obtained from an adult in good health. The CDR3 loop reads CASSRLVSSPEQYF. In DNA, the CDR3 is TGTGCCAGCAGCAGGCTAGTGAGTTCCCCGGAGCAGTACTTC.